The 23 T cell receptor beta chains below all came from one sample that was sequenced in a study of T cell responses to AZD1222 COVID-19 vaccine (dated by TCRdb to about 2021). The label giving this sample's time point can be read as: baseline before first vaccination. The library was made by the immunoSEQ multiplex PCR assay. TCRdb retrieved this table from immuneACCESS and kept in-frame rearrangements only. Not all clones are present; in checked studies, unresolved V genes account for under half, and no reason is known for the remainder. For this sample there are roughly 67,000 clones; 65% to 80% appear just once. Jointly, the top ten make up 9.5% to 13% of the sample. Sequencing was performed on peripheral blood, taken on day 0 of AZD1222 vaccination. These receptors came from an adult in good health.

The CDR3 reads CASSVVELAGGIGTQYF. CDR3 in DNA: TGTGCCAGCAGCGTAGTGGAACTAGCGGGGGGGATCGGTACGCAGTATTTT. The V call is TRBV9, the J call TRBJ2-3; 13 bases align to TRBD2. Per germline, CDR1 SGDLS and CDR2 YYNGEE. With 0 bases clipped from V and 8 bases from J, the junction kept 9 bases outside the gene matches. CDR3 length equals 17 residues.

V is TRBV9 and J is TRBJ2-1; 11 positions match TRBD2. This CDR3 has 15 amino acids. J was trimmed by 10 bases and V by 2 bases; bases with no gene match: 8. Germline CDR1 and CDR2: SGDLS and YYNGEE. The CDR3, as DNA: TGTGCCAGCAGCGTCTCCGGGACTAGCGGAAAAGAGCAGTTCTTC. Translation gives CASSVSGTSGKEQFF.

The chain combines TRBV30 with TRBJ2-5; D possibly matches TRBD1 or TRBD2 (5 bases each). Trimming stripped 5 bases from V and 0 bases from J, with 19 bases between. Germline CDR1 is GTSNPN and CDR2 is SVGIG (reference sequence). The CDR3 is made up of 16 amino acids. CDR3 loop: CAWGTKLGGDQETQYF. CDR3 coding DNA: TGTGCCTGGGGGACGAAACTAGGAGGAGACCAAGAGACCCAGTACTTC.

The J gene is TRBJ1-4, the V gene TRBV7-2; D is unclear. CDR1 is SGHTA and CDR2 is FQGNSA in the germline V gene. The CDR3 has 14 residues. Trimming took 4 bases from V and 5 from J, leaving 11 bases between them. CDR3 sequence reads: CASSSPGLNEKLFF. The CDR3 nucleotides read TGTGCCAGCAGCTCTCCCGGGCTCAATGAAAAACTGTTTTTT.

The chain combines TRBV6-1 with TRBJ1-2, with TRBD1 matching over 7 bases. Germline V gives CDR1 MNHNS, CDR2 SASEGT. The CDR3 extends over 13 amino acids. With 3 bases clipped from V and 2 bases from J, the junction kept 0 bases outside the gene matches. The CDR3 region is CASSETGNYGYTF. The CDR3 DNA follows: TGTGCCAGCAGTGAGACAGGGAACTATGGCTACACCTTC.

J is TRBJ2-1 and V is TRBV7-9; the D gene could be TRBD1 or TRBD2 (5 bases each). Trimming pared 0 bases from V and 8 bases from J, leaving 8 bases between. This CDR3 spans 13 amino acids. The germline CDR1 and CDR2 sequences are SEHNR and FQNEAQ (reference sequence). The CDR3 region is CASSLAGDDEQFF. CDR3 DNA: TGTGCCAGCAGCTTAGCGGGGGATGATGAGCAGTTCTTC.

The chain links TRBV21-1 to TRBJ2-1. TRBV21-1 corresponds to a pseudogene. CDR3 size: 16 residues. Written as DNA, the CDR3 is TGTGCCAGCAGCAAATTGGCAGGGAGCTCCTACAATGAGCAGTTCTTC. Its protein is CASSKLAGSSYNEQFF.

In its sample, this clone was seen once. V is TRBV5-4 and J is TRBJ2-1, with TRBD2 identical over 13 bases. The germline V gene encodes CDR1 SGHNT and CDR2 YYREEE (reference sequence). The CDR3 extends over 16 amino acids. Unmatched junction bases numbered 7, after V lost 4 bases and J lost 6 bases. The chain's CDR3 is CASSQGRLAGGNEQFF. CDR3 nucleotide sequence: TGTGCCAGCAGCCAGGGTAGACTAGCGGGGGGCAATGAGCAGTTCTTC. Using reference TRBV5-4 and TRBJ2-1 for the parts outside the CDR3, the full variable domain is ETGVTQSPTHLIKTRGQQVTLRCSSQSGHNTVSWYQQALGQGPQFIFQYYREEENGRGNFPPRFSGLQFPNYSSELNVNALELDDSALYLCASSQGRLAGGNEQFFGPGTRLTVL.

The genes are TRBV10-3 and TRBJ1-2, with D possibly being TRBD1 (5 bases). Trimming cost V 4 bases and J 7 bases, with 19 bases left between them. CDR1 and CDR2 (germline): ENHRY, SYGVKD. This CDR3 contains 15 residues. The CDR3 DNA is TGTGCCATCAGTGCAGCCCTGGGGCAGGGCATTGGCTACACCTTC. Translating gives CAISAALGQGIGYTF.

The CDR3 DNA reads TGTGCCAGCAGTTTAGGCGGGGCCCCATATAATTCACCCCTCCACTTT. Amino acid sequence: CASSLGGAPYNSPLHF. The rearrangement links TRBV28 to TRBJ1-6; the D gene is possibly TRBD1 (5 bases). The CDR3 is 16 residues long. Germline assignment: CDR1 MDHEN and CDR2 SYDVKM. V was shortened by 2 bases and J by 4 bases, with 12 bases between the two germline ends.

The chain uses TRBV10-3 and TRBJ1-6, with no clear D. With 10 bases removed from V and 11 bases from J, the gap between germline ends came to 24 bases. CDR3 length equals 15 residues. CDR1 is ENHRY, CDR2 SYGVKD, per germline. The CDR3 DNA sequence: TGTGCCAGCAAGGTCGTGATCACGCCGGCTGCACCCCTCCACTTT. The encoded protein is CASKVVITPAAPLHF.

V and J are TRBV7-9 and TRBJ1-5; possibly TRBD1 for D (6 bases). The CDR3 loop spans 13 amino acids. Germline CDR1 is SEHNR and CDR2 is FQNEAQ (reference sequence). V was shortened by 5 bases and J by 9 bases, with 14 bases between the two germline ends. The CDR3 here is CASSPGGGRPQHF. Written as DNA, the CDR3 is TGTGCCAGCAGCCCTGGAGGGGGGAGGCCCCAGCATTTT.

CDR3 amino acids: CASSFGLRDGNTIYF. DNA for the CDR3: TGTGCCAGCAGTTTCGGCCTCCGGGATGGAAACACCATATATTTT. The V call is TRBV11-2, the J call TRBJ1-3; D remains ambiguous. The CDR3 consists of 15 residues. Germline-derived CDR1 and CDR2 are SGHAT and FQNNGV. V was pared by 6 bases and J by 3 bases, with 15 bases between. The full variable domain, its missing parts supplied by reference TRBV11-2 and TRBJ1-3, is EAGVAQSPRYKIIEKRQSVAFWCNPISGHATLYWYQQILGQGPKLLIQFQNNGVVDDSQLPKDRFSAERLKGVDSTLKIQPAKLEDSAVYLCASSFGLRDGNTIYFGEGSWLTVV.

This clone appeared once. This CDR3 reads CASSLGLAGAYNEQFF. The CDR3 DNA sequence: TGTGCCAGCAGCTTAGGCTTAGCGGGGGCCTACAATGAGCAGTTCTTC. This chain joins TRBV7-6 and TRBJ2-1; 9 bases agree with TRBD2. V shed 1 base and J 2 bases; nucleotides not matched to a gene: 3. Germline V CDR1 and CDR2: SGHVS, FNYEAQ. The CDR3 consists of 16 residues.

This rearrangement joins TRBV5-4 to TRBJ2-7, with 7 nucleotides matching TRBD1. This CDR3 contains 14 residues. Germline trimming cut 4 bases from V and 9 bases from J; bases unmatched to any gene: 13. Per germline, CDR1 SGHNT and CDR2 YYREEE (reference sequence). As DNA, the CDR3 is TGTGCCAGCAGCACCGGGACAGACCTACGCGTGCAGTACTTC. Its protein is CASSTGTDLRVQYF.

The CDR3 DNA is TGCGCCAGCGTTCTACAGGGGGCGCAAGCCAAAAACATTCAGTACTTC. Translated, it gives CASVLQGAQAKNIQYF. This chain links TRBV5-1 with TRBJ2-4; 9 nucleotides match TRBD1. The germline CDR1 and CDR2 sequences are SGHRS and YFSETQ. Unmatched junction bases numbered 8, after V lost 7 bases and J lost 0 bases. The CDR3 length is 16 residues. Full variable domain (rest looked up from reference TRBV5-1 and TRBJ2-4): KAGVTQTPRYLIKTRGQQVTLSCSPISGHRSVSWYQQTPGQGLQFLFEYFSETQRNKGNFPGRFSGRQFSNSRSEMNVSTLELGDSALYLCASVLQGAQAKNIQYFGAGTRLSVL.

This chain joins TRBV28 and TRBJ1-4; 9 bases are a match to TRBD1. Unmatched junction bases numbered 5, after V lost 4 bases and J lost 5 bases. CDR1 and CDR2 from the germline V gene are MDHEN and SYDVKM. The CDR3 sequence is 15 residues long. CDR3 loop: CASSSTTGGNEKLFF. The CDR3 DNA sequence: TGTGCCAGCAGTTCAACGACAGGGGGAAATGAAAAACTGTTTTTT.

The rearrangement joins TRBV28 to TRBJ1-1, with D perhaps TRBD1 (6 bases). Germline CDR1 is MDHEN and CDR2 is SYDVKM. This CDR3 is built from 16 residues. V was shortened by 3 bases and J by 10 bases, with 24 bases between the two germline ends. CDR3 nucleotide sequence: TGTGCCAGCAGTTTTATCGGGGGGAAGGGGGGCAACCTAGCTTTCTTT. Amino acid sequence: CASSFIGGKGGNLAFF.

This chain joins TRBV14 and TRBJ1-2, with D uncertain. Deletions cut 4 bases from V and 2 bases from J, with 14 bases between. The CDR3 length is 15 residues. Germline lookup yields CDR1 SGHDN and CDR2 FVKESK. The CDR3 nucleotides read TGTGCCAGCAGCCCCCCGGGAAATTTAAACTATGGCTACACCTTC. It is translated as CASSPPGNLNYGYTF.

V usage is TRBV20-1 and J usage is TRBJ1-6; no firm D call. CDR3 size: 13 residues. Germline V gene lookup returns CDR1 DFQATT and CDR2 SNEGSKA (reference sequence). The V gene lost 3 bases and the J gene lost 7 bases, with 10 bases spanning the gap. The CDR3 loop reads CSASEGSNSPLHF. In DNA, the CDR3 is TGCAGTGCTAGTGAAGGGAGCAATTCACCCCTCCACTTT.

This clone was recorded only once. The chain links TRBV7-2 to TRBJ2-6; no clear D. This CDR3 contains 15 residues. Germline values: CDR1 SGHTA, CDR2 FQGNSA. V dropped 1 base and J dropped 2 bases, with 6 bases sitting between them. CDR3 nucleotides: TGTGCCAGCAGCTTAGGCCTTGCTGGGGCCAACGTCCTGACTTTC. Translating gives CASSLGLAGANVLTF.

This chain uses TRBV4-3 with TRBJ2-2, with TRBD2 matching 8 bases. The V gene end was trimmed by 0 bases and the J gene end by 1 base; junction bases not matched to a gene: 7. This CDR3 comprises 18 residues. Looked up from germline, CDR1 is LGHNA and CDR2 is YSLEER. The CDR3 DNA follows: TGCGCCAGCAGCCAAGAAATTCCCCTAGCGGGGAACACCGGGGAGCTGTTTTTT. Amino acids: CASSQEIPLAGNTGELFF.

The CDR3 region is CASSLRGVPPYGYTF. As DNA, the CDR3 is TGTGCCAGCAGTTTAAGGGGCGTGCCCCCCTATGGCTACACCTTC. The V call is TRBV28, the J call TRBJ1-2; TRBD1 is a possible D gene (5 bases). There are 15 residues in the CDR3. The germline CDR1 and CDR2 sequences are MDHEN and SYDVKM. Trimming left V 2 bases short and J 4 bases short, with 14 bases between.